A selection of T cell receptor beta chains follows, all from one sample in a study of control samples from healthy donors and cancer patients. Assay: immunoSEQ multiplex PCR; the TCRdb copy retains only in-frame clones and omits some. The table includes roughly 86,000 clones, approximately 93% detected once. Sequenced sample: blood. These receptors were taken from a woman aged 25 to 45 in good health. CDR3s leave out the opening cysteine and the closing phenylalanine or tryptophan. D genes are given only for firm matches. Only part of the rows carry a size: once, few, many, or a class if the clone is expanded.

>TRBD1|TRBV18|TRBJ1-2|NA
ASSPTGVNGYT
>NA|TRBV7-9|TRBJ2-1|NA
ASSLQISRDNEQF
>NA|TRBV18|TRBJ1-1|NA
ASSPGVAIDLNTEAF
>NA|TRBV28|TRBJ2-5|NA
ASRSYGQTRKETQY
>TRBD1|TRBV5-6|TRBJ2-6|NA
ASSYRTGWSSGANVLT
>NA|TRBV24-1|TRBJ2-3|once
ATSERSTDTQY
>TRBD1|TRBV5-1|TRBJ1-2|once
ASSLGQGDGYT
>NA|TRBV6-5|TRBJ1-1|NA
ASRRGGNTEAF
>NA|TRBV4-1|TRBJ1-4|once
ASSRNEKLF
>TRBD1|TRBV6-1|TRBJ2-7|NA
ASSEGQGVYEQY
>NA|TRBV18|TRBJ2-7|NA
ASSPRGAHEQY
>TRBD1|TRBV6-5|TRBJ1-4|NA
ASHQGGVGEKLF
>TRBD1|TRBV14|TRBJ1-2|NA
ASSLQPGQGGSGYT
>NA|TRBV2|TRBJ2-7|NA
ASGAGASSYEQY
>NA|TRBV11-2|TRBJ2-1|NA
ASSLVGAGFSYNEQF
>NA|TRBV27|TRBJ2-4|once
ASSFGGPKNIQY
>TRBD1|TRBV15|TRBJ1-1|NA
ATSRDFDRGGEAF
>NA|TRBV6-1|TRBJ2-7|NA
ASSVGPLPAPYEQY
>NA|TRBV6-5|TRBJ1-5|NA
ASRSSEDQPQH
>TRBD1|TRBV3-1/TRBV3-2|TRBJ1-4|NA
ASSQGQRHGNEKLF
>NA|TRBV27|TRBJ2-3|NA
ASSLTRTDTQY
>NA|TRBV30|TRBJ2-3|NA
AWSVSGTSTDTQY
>TRBD1|TRBV3-1/TRBV3-2|TRBJ1-1|NA
ASSPDRARTEAF
>TRBD1|TRBV9|TRBJ1-5|NA
ASSVGQGDQPQH
>NA|TRBV5-4|TRBJ2-1|NA
ASSSRLPDSYNEQF
>NA|TRBV19|TRBJ2-7|few
ASSEQGGPYEQY
>NA|TRBV4-2|TRBJ1-3|NA
ASSPAGSSGNTIY
>NA|TRBV23-1|TRBJ2-1|NA
ASSQGGGPYNEQF
>TRBD1|TRBV20-1|TRBJ1-2|NA
SASIGTDYGYT
>NA|TRBV10-2|TRBJ2-5|NA
ASGQTYQETQY
>NA|TRBV2|TRBJ1-4|once
ASSEQAPRLWEKLF
>TRBD2|TRBV4-1|TRBJ2-1|NA
ASSQEMTAGGSYNEQF
>NA|TRBV19|TRBJ2-7|NA
ASSEQLDYEQY
>NA|TRBV2|TRBJ2-7|NA
ASTEGGGGYEQY
>NA|TRBV15|TRBJ1-5|NA
ATSRDLKVVQPQH
>NA|TRBV3-1/TRBV3-2|TRBJ2-1|NA
ASSQASGTDNEQF
>NA|TRBV24-1|TRBJ1-5|NA
ATSDGGSNQPQH
>NA|TRBV5-4|TRBJ2-2|NA
ASSLAGGTGELF
>NA|TRBV5-1|TRBJ1-3|NA
ASSLAEAGFSGNTIY
>NA|TRBV5-1|TRBJ1-2|NA
ASSPGDRIYGYT
>NA|TRBV19|TRBJ1-3|NA
ASSRRSGTSGNTIY
>TRBD1|TRBV13|TRBJ2-7|NA
ASTLEGGGYEQY
>NA|TRBV21-1|TRBJ2-7|once
ASSRDRYVDEQY
>NA|TRBV5-4|TRBJ1-2|NA
ASSLPPTASRNYGYT
>NA|TRBV18|TRBJ1-1|NA
ASSPTTNTEAF
>TRBD1|TRBV6-5|TRBJ1-6|NA
ASSYTSGTGSSPLH
>NA|TRBV7-3|TRBJ1-1|few
ASSPLPYTEAF